The T cell receptor beta chain under discussion was sequenced for a study of T cell responses to AZD1222 COVID-19 vaccine (dated by TCRdb to the early 2020s). Concerning the study at large: A total of more than 230 trial participants underwent TCR sequencing, of whom about 200 had received two doses of AZD1222 and about 25 had received two doses of the MenACWY control vaccine. Enrollment into the trials was organized by age into subgroups of 18-55, 56-69 and 70-plus years, and those subgroups contained roughly 150, 30 and 60 TCR-sequenced participants, respectively.

From its cysteine to its phenylalanine, the CDR3 spans 13 amino acids. Here the CDR3 DNA is all that survives: 39 bases in frame from base 1. The V end loses 5 bases and the J end loses 0 bases, and a stretch of 7 bases separates them. The germline V gene supplies CDR1 SGHTA and CDR2 FQGNSA. Summary of the overall study and its limitations: Nearly half of unique spike-specific TCRs reportedly recognized epitopes outside regions mutated in the B.1.351 and B.1.1.7 variants. After two AZD1222 doses, both the breadth and the depth of spike-specific TCRs were significantly higher than at day 0 and than in MenACWY recipients. CD4 TCRs associated with the vaccine covered the entire spike protein, and the dominant responses were in regions 160-218 and 743-854. Conclusions about previously exposed vaccinees are limited because only 5 or 6 AZD1222 recipients were SARS-CoV-2 seropositive at baseline. Because no day 14 peak-response samples were available, repertoires were characterized only after the peak T cell response. Participants were mostly white British, with more females than males. The authors suggested clonal diversity may have been underestimated. The 56-69-year group was small, and its depth increase did not reach significance, likely because of low power.

Remarks on this clone: Its specific antigen is unknown. No base quality information exists; no much larger clone differs at one position.

The CDR3 regions of human TCRbeta chains were subjected to immunosequencing. In the source study's methods: TCRs in the repertoires were matched against a reference library of SARS-CoV-2-specific TCRs that had been generated with the MIRA antigen-specificity platform. Breadth was defined as the fraction of unique TCRs that were SARS-CoV-2-associated, and depth was defined as the fraction of total T cells that were SARS-CoV-2-associated. Each spike-specific TCR was assigned to its reactive spike region and to a CD4 or CD8 class using the MIRA data. Log10-transformed breadth and depth values were compared by one-way ANOVA with Sidak's multiple comparisons tests. As stored in TCRdb, this immuneACCESS dataset retains in-frame rearrangements with V and J assigned. A fraction of the clones does not appear; measured against another copy, unresolved V genes explain less than half of the discrepancy, and the remainder lacks a known reason. V and J calls and clone size are copied from that table; D and trimming were computed from the DNA. The sample has some 170,000 clones on record, over 80% of them singletons. The biggest ten clones account for about 1% of the sample.

The time point label on this specimen signifies: about 28 days (+/-7) after the second vaccine dose. The sample's treatment or condition, from its label and the paper: meningococcal conjugate vaccine given as trial control. Samples from vaccinated people were obtained from the UK trials COV001 and COV002, which included a single-blind randomized controlled phase 2/3 trial of AZD1222 (ChAdOx1 nCoV-19) in healthy adults. For TCRbeta chain sequencing, PBMC samples were collected from trial participants at day 0 and at day 28 after the second dose. The sequences come from peripheral blood, collected 28 days after the second dose of the MenACWY control vaccine. The chain joins TRBV7-2 to TRBJ1-1, with an unclear D gene assignment. This receptor was obtained from an adult who received the MenACWY meningococcal vaccine as a control. The CDR3 region reads CASSPQVNTEAFF. The base sequence is TGTGCCAGCAGCCCTCAGGTGAACACTGAAGCTTTCTTT.